The 6 T cell receptor beta chains below all came from one sample that was sequenced in a study of OX40 agonist ivuxolimab in advanced cancers. TCRdb keeps only in-frame clones here, not all; method: immunoSEQ multiplex PCR. The data hold about 14,000 clones, with more than 65% observed a single time. The sample consisted of CD4+ or CD8+ T cells sorted from blood, taken in a trial of the OX40 agonist ivuxolimab. The receptor set was obtained from an adult with an advanced solid tumor such as melanoma, head and neck, liver or kidney cancer.

This chain connects TRBV6-6 to TRBJ1-2; D remains ambiguous. V lost 11 bases and J 4 bases, leaving 11 bases between the germline ends. Per the germline V gene, CDR1 is MNHNY and CDR2 is SVGAGI (reference sequence). CDR3 length: 11 residues. The CDR3 bases are TGTGCCGTCCAGAACCTCTATGGCTACACCTTC. Translated, it gives CAVQNLYGYTF.

This chain uses TRBV5-6 with TRBJ2-3; D perhaps matches TRBD1 (6 bases). This CDR3 is 15 amino acids long. Between the trimmed V and J ends, which lost 5 bases and 0 bases, there was a span of 13 bases. From germline, CDR1 is SGHDT and CDR2 YYEEEE. The CDR3 bases are TGTGCCAGCAGGCAACAGGGCGCTAGCACAGATACGCAGTATTTT. Encoded protein: CASRQQGASTDTQYF.

V and J are TRBV4-1 and TRBJ1-1; 9 nucleotides line up with TRBD1. Germline CDR1 reads MGHRA; CDR2 reads YSYEKL. The CDR3 runs 14 residues. V was clipped by 4 bases and J by 8 bases; unmatched bases: 8. This chain's CDR3 is CASSRSGTGTEAFF. As DNA, the CDR3 is TGCGCCAGCAGCCGTTCCGGGACAGGGACCGAAGCTTTCTTT.

This chain joins TRBV7-9 and TRBJ2-7; 7 nucleotides align to TRBD2. Germline CDR1 SEHNR, CDR2 FQNEAQ (reference sequence). The V segment lost 1 base and the J segment 4 bases; nucleotides outside the gene matches: 7. This CDR3 is built from 15 residues. The CDR3 loop is CASSLVAGEGYEQYF. CDR3 DNA: TGTGCCAGCAGCTTAGTCGCGGGAGAGGGTTACGAGCAGTACTTC.

The chain joins TRBV7-2 to TRBJ2-1; the D is unclear. Between the trimmed V and J ends, which lost 1 base and 5 bases, there was a span of 9 bases. Germline V lookup: CDR1 SGHTA, CDR2 FQGNSA. The CDR3 runs 14 residues. Written as DNA, the CDR3 is TGTGCCAGCAGCTTAGGGCGGAGCCACAATGAGCAGTTCTTC. This gives the protein CASSLGRSHNEQFF.

The genes are TRBV13 and TRBJ2-7; D not resolved. Per germline, CDR1 PRHDT and CDR2 FYEKMQ (reference sequence). V lost 5 bases to trimming and J lost 4 bases, with 15 bases between them. This CDR3 is built from 14 residues. DNA for the CDR3: TGTGCCAGCAGCCCCCCCTTGAGTTATTACGAGCAGTACTTC. Amino acid sequence: CASSPPLSYYEQYF.